This TCR beta chain comes out of a study of T cell repertoires in cytomegalovirus infection. The overall study: Well-studied HLA-B-restricted CMV epitopes were used in the study alongside recently identified HLA-C-restricted ones. Matching HLA type, along with CMV infection, was indicated by public TCR beta signatures. Broader study findings: Carriers of CMV and the relevant HLA type were discriminated by public TCR beta frequency. HLA-C-restricted CMV-specific TCR beta clonotypes were dominant in the ex vivo response.

In germline, CDR1 is KGHSH, CDR2 LQKENI. V gave up 1 base and J gave up 0 bases; unmatched junction bases: 1. CDR3 size: 18 residues. The sample holds a few counts of this clonotype. Its specificity is not known. One entry per CDR3 protein, called by TCRdb with MiXCR from the reads. The top ten hold about four fifths of the sample, which has 45,000 to 65,000 distinct CDR3 sequences, about 20% seen once. This clonotype originated in a human donor in good health (CMV status not recorded). Some clones in this sample may be carry-over from other donors' samples. The genes are TRBV18 and TRBJ2-6, with 12 bases matching TRBD1. The sample consisted of CD8+ T cells from cultured PBMCs, taken from culture after CMV antigen stimulation. This chain's CDR3 is CASSPQGQGASGANVLTF. The CDR3 region has the DNA TGTGCCAGCTCACCACAGGGACAGGGGGCCTCTGGGGCCAACGTCCTGACTTTC.